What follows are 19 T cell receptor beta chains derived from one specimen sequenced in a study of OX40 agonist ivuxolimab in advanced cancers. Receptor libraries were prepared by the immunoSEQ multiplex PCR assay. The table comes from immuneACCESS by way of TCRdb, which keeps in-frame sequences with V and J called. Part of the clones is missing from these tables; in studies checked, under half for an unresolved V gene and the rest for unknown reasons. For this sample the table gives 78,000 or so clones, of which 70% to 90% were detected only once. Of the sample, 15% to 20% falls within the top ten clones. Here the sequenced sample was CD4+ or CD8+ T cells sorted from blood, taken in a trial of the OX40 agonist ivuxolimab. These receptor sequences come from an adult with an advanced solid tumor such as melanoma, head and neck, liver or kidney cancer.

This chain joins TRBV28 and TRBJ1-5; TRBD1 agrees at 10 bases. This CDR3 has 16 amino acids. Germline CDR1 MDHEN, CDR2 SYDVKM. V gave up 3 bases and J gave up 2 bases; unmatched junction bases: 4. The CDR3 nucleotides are TGTGCCAGCAGTTTGGACAGGGGGTTAGGCAATCAGCCCCAGCATTTT. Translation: CASSLDRGLGNQPQHF.

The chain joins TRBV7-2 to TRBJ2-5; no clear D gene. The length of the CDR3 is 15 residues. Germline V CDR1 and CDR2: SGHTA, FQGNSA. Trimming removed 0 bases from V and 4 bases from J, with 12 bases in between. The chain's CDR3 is CASSLAGVSPETQYF. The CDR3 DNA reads TGTGCCAGCAGCTTAGCGGGTGTCTCGCCAGAGACCCAGTACTTC.

The CDR3 spells CASSQDRSGSYEQYF. The CDR3 region has the DNA TGTGCCAGCAGCCAAGATCGTAGCGGGAGTTACGAGCAGTACTTC. The chain links TRBV4-2 to TRBJ2-7; 9 bases match TRBD2. Germline CDR1 reads LGHNA; CDR2 reads YNFKEQ. With V trimmed by 0 bases and J by 4 bases, 4 bases remained unmatched. The CDR3 totals 15 residues.

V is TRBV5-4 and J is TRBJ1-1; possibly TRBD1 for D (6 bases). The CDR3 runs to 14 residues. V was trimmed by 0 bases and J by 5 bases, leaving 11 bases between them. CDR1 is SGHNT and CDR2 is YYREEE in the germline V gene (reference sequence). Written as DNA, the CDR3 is TGTGCCAGCAGCTTGGTAGGGGGGGGAACTGAAGCTTTCTTT. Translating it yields CASSLVGGGTEAFF.

The CDR3 nucleotides read TGTGCCAGCAGCTTAGCGCGATGGGGCACTGAAGCTTTCTTT. This codes for CASSLARWGTEAFF. This chain connects TRBV7-6 to TRBJ1-1; D ambiguous. CDR3 length: 14 residues. Trimming left V 0 bases short and J 4 bases short, with 9 bases between. Germline V gene data show CDR1 as SGHVS and CDR2 as FNYEAQ.

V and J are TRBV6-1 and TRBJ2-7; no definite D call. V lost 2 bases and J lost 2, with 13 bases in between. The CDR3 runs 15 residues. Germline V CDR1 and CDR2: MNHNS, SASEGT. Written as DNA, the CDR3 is TGTGCCAGCAGTGAATTTGGGCAGGTTCCCTACGAGCAGTACTTC. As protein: CASSEFGQVPYEQYF.

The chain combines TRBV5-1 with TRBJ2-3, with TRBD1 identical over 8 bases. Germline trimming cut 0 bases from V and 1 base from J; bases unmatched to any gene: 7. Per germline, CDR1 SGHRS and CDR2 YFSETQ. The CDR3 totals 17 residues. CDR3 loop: CASSLDDAGGGTDTQYF. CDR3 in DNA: TGCGCCAGCAGCTTGGATGACGCAGGGGGCGGCACAGATACGCAGTATTTT.

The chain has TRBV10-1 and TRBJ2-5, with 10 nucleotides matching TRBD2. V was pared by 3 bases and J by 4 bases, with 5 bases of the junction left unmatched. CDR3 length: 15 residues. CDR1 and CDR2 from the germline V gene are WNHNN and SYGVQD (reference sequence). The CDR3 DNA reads TGCGCCAGCAGTGACGGGACTAGCGACGTAGAGACCCAGTACTTC. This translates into CASSDGTSDVETQYF.

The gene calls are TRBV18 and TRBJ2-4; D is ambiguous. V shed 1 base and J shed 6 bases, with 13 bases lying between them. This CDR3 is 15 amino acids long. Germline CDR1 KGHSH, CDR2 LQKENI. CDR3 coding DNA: TGTGCCAGCTCACCACGAGGTGGGGTGGGAAACATTCAGTACTTC. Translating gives CASSPRGGVGNIQYF.

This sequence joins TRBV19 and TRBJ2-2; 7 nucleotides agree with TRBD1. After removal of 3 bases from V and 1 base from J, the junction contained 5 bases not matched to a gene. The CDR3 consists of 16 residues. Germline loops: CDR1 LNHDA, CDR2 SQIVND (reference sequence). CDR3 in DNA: TGTGCCAGTAGTATTGACGGGACAGAGAACACCGGGGAGCTGTTTTTT. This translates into CASSIDGTENTGELFF.

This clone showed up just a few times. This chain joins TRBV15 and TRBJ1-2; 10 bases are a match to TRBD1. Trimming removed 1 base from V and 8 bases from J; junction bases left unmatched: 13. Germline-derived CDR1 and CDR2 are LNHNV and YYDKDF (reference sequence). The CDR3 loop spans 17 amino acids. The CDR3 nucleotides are TGTGCCACCAGCAGAGCAACACTTCCTGACAGGGGGCACGGCTACACCTTC. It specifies CATSRATLPDRGHGYTF. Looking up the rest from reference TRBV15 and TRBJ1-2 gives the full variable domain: DAMVIQNPRYQVTQFGKPVTLSCSQTLNHNVMYWYQQKSSQAPKLLFHYYDKDFNNEADTPDNFQSRRPNTSFCFLDIRSPGLGDTAMYLCATSRATLPDRGHGYTFGSGTRLTVV.

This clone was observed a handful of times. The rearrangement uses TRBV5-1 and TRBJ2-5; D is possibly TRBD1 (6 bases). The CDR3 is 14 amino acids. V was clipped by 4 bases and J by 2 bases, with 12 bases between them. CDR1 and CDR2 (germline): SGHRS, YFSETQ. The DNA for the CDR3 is TGCGCCAGCAGCATCGGGACAACTCAAGAGACCCAGTACTTC. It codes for CASSIGTTQETQYF.

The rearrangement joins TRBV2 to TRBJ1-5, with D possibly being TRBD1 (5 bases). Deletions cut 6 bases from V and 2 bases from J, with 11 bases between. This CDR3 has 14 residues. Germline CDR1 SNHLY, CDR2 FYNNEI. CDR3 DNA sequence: TGTGCCAGCAGCTCCCGGGGGGGCAATCAGCCCCAGCATTTT. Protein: CASSSRGGNQPQHF.

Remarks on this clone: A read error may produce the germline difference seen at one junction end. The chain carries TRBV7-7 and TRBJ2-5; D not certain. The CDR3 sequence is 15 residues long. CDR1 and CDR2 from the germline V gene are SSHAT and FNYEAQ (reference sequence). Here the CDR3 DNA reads TGTGCTAGCAGCTTAGGAAGACCCGGCCAAGAGACCCAGTACTTC. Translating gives CASSLGRPGQETQYF.

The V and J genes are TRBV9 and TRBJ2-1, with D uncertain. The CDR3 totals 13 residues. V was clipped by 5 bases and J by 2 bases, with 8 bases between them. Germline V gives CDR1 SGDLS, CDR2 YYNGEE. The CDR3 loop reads CASSGTTYNEQFF. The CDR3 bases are TGTGCCAGCAGTGGCACTACCTACAATGAGCAGTTCTTC.

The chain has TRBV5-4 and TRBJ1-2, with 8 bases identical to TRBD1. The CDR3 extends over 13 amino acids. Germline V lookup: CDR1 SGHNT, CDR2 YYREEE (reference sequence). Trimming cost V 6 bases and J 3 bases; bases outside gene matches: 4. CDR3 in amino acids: CASNPGGDYGYTF. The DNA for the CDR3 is TGTGCCAGCAATCCAGGGGGCGACTATGGCTACACCTTC.

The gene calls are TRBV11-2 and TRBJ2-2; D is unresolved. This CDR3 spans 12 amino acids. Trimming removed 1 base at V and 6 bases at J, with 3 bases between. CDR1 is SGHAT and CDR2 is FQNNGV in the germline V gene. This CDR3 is CASSLAAGELFF. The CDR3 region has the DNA TGTGCCAGCAGCTTAGCAGCCGGGGAGCTGTTTTTT.

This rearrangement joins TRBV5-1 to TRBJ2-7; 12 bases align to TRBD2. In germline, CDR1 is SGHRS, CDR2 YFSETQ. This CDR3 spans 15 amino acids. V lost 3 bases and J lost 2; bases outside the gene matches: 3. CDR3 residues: CASSSLAGGTYEQYF. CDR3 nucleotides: TGCGCCAGCAGCTCGCTAGCGGGAGGGACCTACGAGCAGTACTTC.

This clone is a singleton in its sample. This CDR3 reads CASSYSRGHQPQHF. The DNA of the CDR3 is TGTGCCAGCAGTTACTCCAGGGGACATCAGCCCCAGCATTTT. The chain links TRBV6-6 to TRBJ1-5; the D gene is possibly TRBD1 (6 bases). The CDR3 is made up of 14 amino acids. The germline V and J ends were trimmed by 0 bases and 5 bases, with 8 bases remaining between them. The germline CDR1 and CDR2 sequences are MNHNY and SVGAGI (reference sequence).